The clone carrying this TCR beta chain was detected only a few times. The record originates from a study of shared clonotypes between healthy human individuals. Clones were sequenced by immunoSEQ multiplex PCR, and TCRdb holds only the in-frame ones, with some missing. The sample holds 600,000 to 750,000 clones, roughly 78% seen once. This CDR3 has 14 residues. Trimming took off 5 bases at V and 3 bases at J, with 13 bases between the two ends. CDR1 is SQVTM and CDR2 is ANQGSEA in the germline V gene. Sequenced input: memory CD4+ T cells sorted from blood. Documented subset: CD45RA-negative fraction. This TCR derives from a woman under 40 in good health. The chain links TRBV29-1 to TRBJ2-2; possibly TRBD1 for D (6 bases). The CDR3: CSVSRNRDTGELFF. The CDR3 nucleotides read TGCAGCGTTTCTAGAAACAGGGACACCGGGGAGCTGTTTTTT.